Many counts were recorded for the clone carrying this T cell receptor (beta chain). From RNA transcripts, TCR beta CDR3 regions were amplified. The HTBI set primed first-round TCR CDR3 RT-PCR. TCRdb analysed the multiplex PCR reads with MiXCR anew, one entry per CDR3 protein. The sample yields approximately 700,000 distinct CDR3 sequences, 45% seen once. The source of the sample is a study of T cells in Graves' hyperthyroidism and ophthalmopathy. V was cut by 0 bases and J by 1 base, with 10 bases left in between. The germline V gene encodes CDR1 ENHRY and CDR2 SYGVKD. This CDR3 is built from 16 residues.

The source is an adult man with Graves' disease, either hyperthyroidism or ophthalmopathy (not recorded which). The sample comprised peripheral blood or thyroid tissue (not recorded which). The V gene is TRBV10-3, the J gene TRBJ1-3; D perhaps matches TRBD1 (5 bases). For the CDR3, the DNA is TGTGCCATCAGTGAGTCAGTTGCAGGGTCTGGAAACACCATATATTTT. It specifies CAISESVAGSGNTIYF.